This TCR beta chain was identified during a study of T cell clonality in common variable immunodeficiency. This clone was detected ten times or more. Its matching antigen is unknown. The read halts 3 residues ahead of the CDR3 end, with the missing end drawn from the germline J gene. Method: immunoSEQ multiplex PCR; TCRdb's copy keeps in-frame clones and lacks some. Listed for the sample are some 30,000 clones, none seen a single time. Overall study results and limits: Fewer deletions and N-nucleotide insertions were reportedly seen in common variable immunodeficiency TCR beta sequences.

CDR3 length: 15 amino acids. Germline loops: CDR1 SGHRS, CDR2 YFSETQ. Trimming removed 4 bases at V and 1 base at J, with 11 bases between. The specimen sequenced was peripheral blood mononuclear cells. The V gene is TRBV5-1, the J gene TRBJ2-2; the D gene is possibly TRBD1 (5 bases). The source is a human donor with common variable immunodeficiency. This chain's CDR3 is CASSLIGQNTGELFF. CDR3 bases read: TGCGCCAGCAGCCTTATCGGACAGAACACCGGGGAG.